This is a list of T cell receptor beta chains from one sample in a study of blood T cell repertoires in COVID-19. Sequencing was performed with immunoSEQ multiplex PCR; in TCRdb, only in-frame clones are kept and a portion is missing. The data hold about 130,000 clones, with about 88% observed a single time. The sequencing input was PBMCs or T cells enriched from blood (not recorded which). These receptors were taken from a woman aged 50 to 60 who had recovered from COVID-19. Each CDR3 is given with its conserved first and last residue.

TRBV9 14 CASRSRDKVYEQYF
TRBV7-9 15 CASSNGQIPITEAFF
TRBV3-1/TRBV3-2 14 CASRVQGASYGYTF
TRBV11-2 17 CASTSRGGGRANYGYTF
TRBV7-9 13 CASSSGGLETQYF
TRBV4-3 17 CASSQNPGLAGQNEQFF
TRBV2 13 CASRAAGGTEAFF
TRBV7-2 15 CASSPGGTQGETQYF
TRBV2 13 CASLSGGSTEAFF
TRBV18 16 CASSPRLQGAGTEAFF
TRBV29-1 13 CSGGEGRRNEQYF
TRBV19 18 CASSIDLTGRPEVGGYTF